The following is a T cell receptor beta chain sequence with its context. Its antigen has not been determined. No base quality information exists; no much larger clone differs at one position. In total, 666 healthy bone marrow donors made up the cohort. At the time of sampling, all cohort members were nominally healthy, though unrecorded immune exposures were likely present. The donor tested CMV seronegative, placing the donor among the 300 to 450 seronegative members of the cohort. A peripheral blood sample was collected from each donor, and TCR beta sequencing was performed on peripheral blood mononuclear cells. Genomic DNA extraction from the blood cell samples was performed with the Qiagen DNeasy Blood Extraction Kit. The CDR3, cysteine through phenylalanine, is 15 amino acids long. The entry retains the CDR3 DNA only, 45 bases that are in frame from base 1. In the germline V gene (reference sequence), CDR1 corresponds to MNHEY and CDR2 to SMNVEV. V has 4 bases trimmed and J has 6 bases trimmed; junction bases matching no gene number 9.

These data belong to a study of cytomegalovirus exposure and HLA in healthy donors (TCRdb year 2017). About the study as a whole: According to an earlier analysis of 550 to 700 of the donors, roughly 180 million T cells yielded roughly 100 million unique TCR beta sequences and 276 Gb of sequence data. Every discovery cohort repertoire had been produced on one sequencing platform. To predict cytomegalovirus infection status, the study combined high-throughput TCR immunosequencing, statistical association of individual TCRs with disease status, and machine learning. The study profiled the T cell repertoires of around 700 subjects by immunosequencing and related them to cytomegalovirus serostatus. On average, roughly 250,000 unique TCR beta nucleotide sequences were sequenced per donor among 398 genotyped donors of the cohort, with around 19% of those sequences being non-productive. To study patterns of TCR occurrence, a later analysis re-analyzed previously published TCR beta repertoires from 650 to 750 donors and added high-resolution HLA genotyping. The number of donors typed differed by locus, with about 629-630 for A, B, C, DRB1 and DQB1, 522 for DQA1, over 600 for DPA1, and under 490 for DPB1. The study aimed to test whether cataloging public T cell receptors could reveal signatures of past pathogen exposure. HLA typing covered class I and class II loci at four-digit resolution. Because of strong linkage in the cohort, roughly five DR-DQ haplotypes were treated as single units for association and clustering. In a later genetic analysis, genome-wide SNP genotypes for about three fifths of the roughly 670 donors were used, and that subset was treated as a discovery cohort. Among the roughly 390 genotyped donors, around 79% belonged to the genetic ancestry cluster associated with self-reported Caucasian donors. The later analysis used no new phenotypic data to find candidate immune exposures, relying instead on TCR beta sequences and their occurrence across donors. A separate validation cohort of over 95 different subjects was used in addition to the approximately 700-subject first cohort. To decide whether each TCR beta V gene segment behaved as functional or pseudogenic, an earlier analysis of approximately 600 of the donors relied on high-throughput TCR beta sequencing. About 310 gigabases of sequencing data and approximately 80 million unique TCR sequences were included in an early release covering several hundred HLA-typed donors. Alongside the repertoire data, information on donor age, sex, ethnicity and CMV serostatus was compiled. The research as a whole found: According to a later analysis, TCR association rates differed among HLA loci, with DRB1 alleles showing the most associated TCRs and HLA-C alleles showing the fewest. HLA typing was unavailable for some donors at each locus, so association tests used only the typed subset. A few of the identified cytomegalovirus-associated TCR beta chains were confirmed in vitro to be specific for cytomegalovirus antigens. A further reported finding was that TCR beta sequences accurately predicted the HLA-A and HLA-B alleles for most subjects in the first cohort. Most TCR sequences were observed very rarely across donors, whereas some public TCRs were present in many individuals. A later analysis reported that several top co-occurrence clusters appeared linked to parvovirus B19, influenza, CMV and Epstein-Barr virus. A later genetic analysis reported fewer N-insertions in productive TCRs among donors in an Asian-associated ancestry cluster than the 666-donor mean. A later analysis found that most CMV-associated TCR beta chains appeared HLA-restricted, with HLA associations seemingly driven largely by CMV exposure. Strong co-occurrence of HLA alleles, especially DR and DQ, made assigning TCR associations to individual alleles difficult. The study listed 150 to 200 TCR beta chains as associated with cytomegalovirus. Only TCR beta chains were sequenced in this cohort, and the absence of alpha or paired-chain data limited detectable features. In both the original and validation cohorts, the classifier was reported to diagnose cytomegalovirus status with high specificity and sensitivity. Linkage disequilibrium might explain the correlated functional status among segregating V segments, but an unknown experimental factor could not be ruled out. In a later genetic analysis, a missense DCLRE1C variant was associated with V-gene and J-gene trimming of TCR beta chains, and the association was replicated in an independent cohort. Presence/absence analyses assumed roughly uniform sequencing depth across donors, an assumption that may not hold. The earlier analysis of approximately 560 of the donors excluded some 15 rarely observed V segments, including chromosome 9 orphons, because counts were too low. An earlier analysis of 587 of the donors showed that most TCR beta V segments appeared in productive rearrangements either about 87% or about 30% of the time, which broadly matched IMGT annotations. The sequencing pipeline was judged likely to have produced a cluster of highly shared sequence variants as a technical artifact. Compared with equally common non-associated chains, HLA-associated TCR beta chains in a later analysis were more clonally expanded and had lower generation probabilities. CMV serostatus was the only immune exposure information available for the cohort. Some IMGT-functional V segments, including TRBV6-2 and TRBV6-3, could not be distinguished by the 87-base-pair reads and were therefore excluded. The authors suggested that the approach could potentially be extended to other disease states and immunological phenotypes. A later analysis associated 15,000 to 20,000 TCR beta sequences with specific HLA alleles at a false discovery rate of 0.05.

Libraries were built with the immunoSEQ multiplex PCR assay. A mixture of 60 forward primers for TCR Vbeta segments and 13 reverse primers for TCR Jbeta segments was used in the multiplex PCR. The CDR3 region of rearranged TCR beta genes was amplified from genomic DNA by a multiplex PCR assay. On the Illumina HiSeq System, the amplified TCR beta libraries were sequenced as 87-base-pair reads. As for the authors' bioinformatics: A later analysis tallied 75 million to 95 million unique TCR beta chains across the 660 or so repertoires, and approximately 11 million of those chains were shared by two or more donors. Raw reads were error-corrected and collapsed into unique sequences by a nearest-neighbor algorithm in which closely related sequences were merged to remove PCR and sequencing errors. To assign V, D and J gene segments, CDR3 sequences were aligned to IMGT reference sequences. Each retained sequence needed at least a six-nucleotide match to both a V gene segment and a J gene segment. Rearrangements were called productive when the CDR3 lacked stop codons and stayed in frame with V and J; all others were non-productive. Following IMGT convention, CDR3 was defined as the stretch from the second conserved V-encoded cysteine to the conserved J-encoded phenylalanine. In an earlier analysis of some 550 of the donors, sequences lacking an unambiguous match to a single V gene segment were excluded. In an earlier analysis of approximately 550 of the donors, V segments were called functional above 56.7% productive rearrangements and were called segregating when the between-donor standard deviation exceeded 5%. A statistical classification framework was developed to diagnose cytomegalovirus status using the catalog of TCR beta chain sequences. V and J gene assignment, in a later analysis, came from comparing TCR nucleotide sequences with IMGT/GENE-DB human TR gene sequences. The TCRdist pipeline was used in a later analysis to assign CDR3 sequences and most-parsimonious VDJ recombination scenarios. In a later analysis, each TCR beta chain was defined by its CDR3 amino acid sequence together with its V-gene family, and reads lacking a unique V-gene family were excluded. In a later analysis, around 600 highly shared, low-generation-probability nucleotide sequences were removed to address suspected cross-contamination and a sequencing artifact. A later analysis calculated a clonal expansion index for each public chain from normalized within-repertoire ranks of inferred template counts. In a later analysis, generation probabilities were computed with a VDJ recombination model fitted to out-of-frame rearrangements, and the resulting probabilities were checked against IGoR. Hypergeometric tests were used in a later analysis to score TCR-TCR, TCR-HLA and TCR-CMV co-occurrence, with a repertoire-size bias correction applied to the TCR pairs. False discovery rates were estimated in a later analysis by permuting HLA or CMV assignments 20 times. In a later analysis, co-occurring TCRs were grouped using DBSCAN, with TCRdist sequence similarity added in when clustering inside HLA-allele-positive subsets. For co-occurrence clustering, repertoires with fewer than 30,000 or more than 120,000 public chains were excluded, along with roughly 5 repertoires with anomalous nucleotide sharing. TCRdb retrieved this table from immuneACCESS and kept in-frame rearrangements only. Not all clones are present; in checked studies, unresolved V genes account for under half, and no reason is known for the remainder. V, J and clone size were drawn from that table, and D and trimming were deduced from the DNA. This sample gives 90,000 to 120,000 clones in total; more than 70% of them show up just once. More than 2% of the sample lies in the top ten.

Sequenced material: PBMCs. The V gene is TRBV27 and the J gene is TRBJ2-5, with 9 bases aligning to TRBD1. The source is a man aged 18 to 30 in good health and CMV-seronegative. The nucleotides are TGTGCCAGCAGTTCACCGGGACAGGGTCAAAAGACCCAGTACTTC. Its translation reads: CASSSPGQGQKTQYF.